This is a list of T cell receptor beta chains from one sample in a study of tumor-infiltrating lymphocytes in localized non-small cell lung cancer. The table came from immunoSEQ multiplex PCR; TCRdb's copy has only in-frame clones and leaves some out. The repertoire holds thousands of clones, with 75% as singletons. Sample: uninvolved lung tissue not adjacent to the tumor. The receptors were gathered from a human donor with non-small cell lung cancer. Both conserved end residues are part of each CDR3. The order of the fields is V gene, D gene, clone size, J gene, CDR3 protein, CDR3 DNA. A D gene is named only where the DNA matches it firmly. Size tells how often a clone was seen (once, few, many) or the class of an expanded clone, and some rows leave it out.

>TRBV4-1|NA|few|TRBJ2-3
CASSQDPPWGTSTDTQYF
TGCGCCAGCAGCCAAGATCCCCCTTGGGGCACTAGCACAGATACGCAGTATTTT
>TRBV5-6|NA|few|TRBJ1-5
CASSKAGQLKNQPQHF
TGTGCCAGCAGCAAAGCGGGACAACTGAAAAATCAGCCCCAGCATTTT
>TRBV29-1|TRBD1|NA|TRBJ2-3
CSVEGQARGTDTQYF
TGCAGCGTAGAGGGACAGGCGAGGGGCACAGATACGCAGTATTTT
>TRBV28|NA|NA|TRBJ2-3
CASSFPDRAQYF
TGTGCCAGCAGTTTCCCCGACCGTGCGCAGTATTTT
>TRBV29-1|NA|NA|TRBJ2-7
CSAEGFSYEQYF
TGCAGCGCCGAAGGTTTTTCCTACGAGCAGTACTTC
>TRBV5-4|TRBD2|NA|TRBJ2-3
CASSLSGSVDTQYF
TGTGCCAGCAGCTTGAGCGGGAGTGTGGATACGCAGTATTTT
>TRBV10-3|NA|once|TRBJ1-2
CATTYRVNYGYTF
TGTGCCACTACCTACAGGGTTAACTATGGCTACACCTTC
>TRBV28|NA|NA|TRBJ2-7
CASKERDYEQYF
TGTGCCAGCAAAGAGAGGGACTACGAGCAGTACTTC
>TRBV9|NA|NA|TRBJ1-5
CASSVGPRDDQPQHF
TGTGCCAGCAGCGTCGGGCCAAGGGACGATCAGCCCCAGCATTTT
>TRBV30|TRBD2|NA|TRBJ2-1
CAWGRLATNEQFF
TGTGCCTGGGGCCGACTAGCGACGAATGAGCAGTTCTTC
>TRBV7-2|TRBD1|NA|TRBJ1-1
CASSLVGTGGSTEAFF
TGTGCCAGCAGCTTAGTCGGGACAGGGGGAAGCACTGAAGCTTTCTTT
>TRBV19|NA|NA|TRBJ2-1
CASALGRSSYNEQFF
TGTGCCAGTGCCCTCGGTAGGAGCTCCTACAATGAGCAGTTCTTC
>TRBV7-9|TRBD1|NA|TRBJ2-5
CASSLPGQGSGETQYF
TGTGCCAGCAGCTTGCCGGGACAGGGGTCCGGGGAGACCCAGTACTTC
>TRBV18|NA|few|TRBJ2-3
CASSRVGTDTQYF
TGTGCCAGCTCACGGGTCGGCACAGATACGCAGTATTTT